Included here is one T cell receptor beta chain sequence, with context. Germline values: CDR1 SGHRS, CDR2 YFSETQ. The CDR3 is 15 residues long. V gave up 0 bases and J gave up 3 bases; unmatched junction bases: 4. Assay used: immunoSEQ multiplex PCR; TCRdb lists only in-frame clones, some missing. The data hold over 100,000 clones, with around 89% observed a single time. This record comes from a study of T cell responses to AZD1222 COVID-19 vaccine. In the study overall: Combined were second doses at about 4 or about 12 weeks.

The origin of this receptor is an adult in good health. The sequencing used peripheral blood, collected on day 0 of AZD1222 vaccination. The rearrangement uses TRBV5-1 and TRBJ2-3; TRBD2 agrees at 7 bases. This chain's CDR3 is CASSLGGLQTDTQYF. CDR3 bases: TGCGCCAGCAGCTTGGGGGGACTACAGACAGATACGCAGTATTTT.